This note documents a single TCR beta chain sequence. The antigen remains unidentified. The entry originates in a study of cytomegalovirus exposure and HLA in healthy donors. Study conclusions and caveats: Published work reported that the classifier diagnosed cytomegalovirus status with high specificity and sensitivity. Confirmation was obtained in vitro that a few CMV-associated chains are specific for CMV antigens.

PCR was performed using 60 Vbeta and 13 Jbeta primers. The data were produced by immunoSEQ multiplex PCR, yet TCRdb's version contains in-frame clones alone and is incomplete. The sample contains more than 65,000 clones, roughly 80% of which appear only once. Each donor was healthy, and each was a bone marrow donor. The CDR3 spans 14 residues. V was pared by 0 bases and J by 4 bases, with 10 bases between. The germline gives CDR1 SGHDN, CDR2 FVKESK. The material sequenced was PBMCs. The receptor's source is a woman in her 40s in good health and CMV-seropositive. The V call is TRBV14, the J call TRBJ2-7; no clear D. For the CDR3, the DNA is TGTGCCAGCAGCCAAGAGTGGAGTATGTACGAGCAGTACTTC. Translation: CASSQEWSMYEQYF.